This T cell receptor (beta chain) is drawn from a study of blood T cell repertoires in COVID-19. In the study overall: COVID-19 samples from acute and convalescent phases originated in the United States, Italy and Spain. PBMCs, B-cell-depleted T cells, or T cells were the source of the cDNA or gDNA that made up the material.

Unmatched junction bases numbered 14, after V lost 1 base and J lost 3 bases. CDR3 size: 19 residues. Germline-derived CDR1 and CDR2 are SGHAT and FQNNGV. Some clones are missing from TCRdb's copy, which holds only in-frame ones; the method was immunoSEQ multiplex PCR. Of roughly 100,000 clones listed, 70% to 85% were seen once; the top ten hold 7.5% to 10%. The source material was peripheral blood. The source of this sequence is a man aged 55-75 years with active or convalescent COVID-19. V gene TRBV11-2 combines with J gene TRBJ2-7; 11 bases match TRBD2. CDR3 bases: TGTGCCAGCAGCTTAGGGGGGACTAGCGGAGCAGCGAGCCTCTACGAGCAGTACGTC. The encoded protein is CASSLGGTSGAASLYEQYV.